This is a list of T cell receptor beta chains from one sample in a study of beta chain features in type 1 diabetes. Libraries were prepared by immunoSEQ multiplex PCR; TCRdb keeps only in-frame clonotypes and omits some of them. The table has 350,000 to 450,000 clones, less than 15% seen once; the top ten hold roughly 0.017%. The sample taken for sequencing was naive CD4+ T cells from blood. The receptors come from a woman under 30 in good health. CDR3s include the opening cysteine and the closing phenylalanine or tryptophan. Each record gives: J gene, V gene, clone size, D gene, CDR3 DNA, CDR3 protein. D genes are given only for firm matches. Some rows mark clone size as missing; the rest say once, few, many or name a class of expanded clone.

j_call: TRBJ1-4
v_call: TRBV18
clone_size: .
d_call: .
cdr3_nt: TGTGCCAGCTCACGACAGACCGGAGATAATGAAAAACTGTTTTTT
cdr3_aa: CASSRQTGDNEKLFF

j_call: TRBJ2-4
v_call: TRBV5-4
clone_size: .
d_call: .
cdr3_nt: TGTGCCAGCAGTCACGGACAGACTCTAGCCAAAAACATTCAGTACTTC
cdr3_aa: CASSHGQTLAKNIQYF

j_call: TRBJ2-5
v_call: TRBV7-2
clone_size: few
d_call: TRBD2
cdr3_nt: TGTGCCAGCAGCAAGCCGGGACTAGCGGAAGAGACCCAGTACTTC
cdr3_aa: CASSKPGLAEETQYF

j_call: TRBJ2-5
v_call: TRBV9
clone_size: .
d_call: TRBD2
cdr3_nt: TGTGCCAGCAGCGCCGGGACTAGCGGGCCTCAAGAGACCCAGTACTTC
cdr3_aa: CASSAGTSGPQETQYF

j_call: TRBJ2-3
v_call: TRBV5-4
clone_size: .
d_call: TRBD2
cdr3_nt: TGTGCCAGCAGCTCCATAGCGGGAGGGACAGATACGCAGTATTTT
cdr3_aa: CASSSIAGGTDTQYF

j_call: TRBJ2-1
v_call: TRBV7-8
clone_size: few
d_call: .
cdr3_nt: TGTGCCAGCAACCTTCTCCGGGTAGCGGAGAGACACAATGAGCAGTTCTTC
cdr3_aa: CASNLLRVAERHNEQFF

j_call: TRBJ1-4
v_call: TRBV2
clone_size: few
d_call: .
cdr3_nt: TGTGCCAGCAGTGAATTAAGGGGAACTAATGAAAAACTGTTTTTT
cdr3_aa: CASSELRGTNEKLFF

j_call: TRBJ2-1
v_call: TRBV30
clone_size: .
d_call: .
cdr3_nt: TGTGCCTGGAGTGCCGACAGTGAGCAGTTCTTC
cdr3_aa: CAWSADSEQFF

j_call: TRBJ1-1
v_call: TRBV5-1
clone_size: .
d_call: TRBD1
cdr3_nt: TGCGCCAGCAGCCTTGCGGACAGGGCGAACACTGAAGCTTTCTTT
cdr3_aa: CASSLADRANTEAFF

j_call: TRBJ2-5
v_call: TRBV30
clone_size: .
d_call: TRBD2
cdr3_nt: TGTGCCTGGTCAGCTAGCGGCATGACGACCCAGTACTTC
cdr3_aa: CAWSASGMTTQYF

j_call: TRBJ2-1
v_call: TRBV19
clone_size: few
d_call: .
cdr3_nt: TGTGCCAGTAAGGACGGGAGAGACTCCTACAATGAGCAGTTCTTC
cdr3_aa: CASKDGRDSYNEQFF

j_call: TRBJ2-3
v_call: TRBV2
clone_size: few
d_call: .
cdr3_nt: TGTGCCAGCAGGAAGACAGAATCAGATACGCAGTATTTT
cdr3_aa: CASRKTESDTQYF

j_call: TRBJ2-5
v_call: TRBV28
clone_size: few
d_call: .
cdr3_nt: TGTGCCAGCGGGAGTCGGGGGGAGACCCAGTACTTC
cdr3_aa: CASGSRGETQYF

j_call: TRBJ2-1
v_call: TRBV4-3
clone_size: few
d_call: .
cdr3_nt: TGCGCCAGCAGCCTAAACAGGGTACGAGGTGAGCAGTTCTTC
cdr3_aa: CASSLNRVRGEQFF

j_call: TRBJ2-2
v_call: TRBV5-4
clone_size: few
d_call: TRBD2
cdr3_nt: TGTGCCAGCAGCAGCGGACTAGCGACCGGGGAGCTGTTTTTT
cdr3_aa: CASSSGLATGELFF

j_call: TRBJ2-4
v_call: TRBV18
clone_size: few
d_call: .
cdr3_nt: TGTGCCAGCTCATCCGCCGCGGGACCAAACATTCAGTACTTC
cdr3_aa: CASSSAAGPNIQYF

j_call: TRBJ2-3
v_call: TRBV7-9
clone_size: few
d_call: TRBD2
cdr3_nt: TGTGCCAGCAGCAGCACCTCGCGTGGTAGCGGGAGTAGGACAGATACGCAGTATTTT
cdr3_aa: CASSSTSRGSGSRTDTQYF

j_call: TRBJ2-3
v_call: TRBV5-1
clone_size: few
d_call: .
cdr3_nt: TGCGCCAGCAGCTTGGGGAGGCTCACAGATACGCAGTATTTT
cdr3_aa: CASSLGRLTDTQYF

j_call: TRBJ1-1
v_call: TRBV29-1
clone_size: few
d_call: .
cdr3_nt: TGCAGCGTTGTAAGGCTAACGGGACACACGAACACTGAAGCTTTCTTT
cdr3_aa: CSVVRLTGHTNTEAFF

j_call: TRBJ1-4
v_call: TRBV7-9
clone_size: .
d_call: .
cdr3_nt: TGTGCCAGCAGCTTTGGTACAGCTAATGAAAAACTGTTTTTT
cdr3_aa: CASSFGTANEKLFF

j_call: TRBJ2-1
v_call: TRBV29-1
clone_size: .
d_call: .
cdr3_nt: TGCAGCGCCCTAGACGCCAATGAGCAGTTCTTC
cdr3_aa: CSALDANEQFF

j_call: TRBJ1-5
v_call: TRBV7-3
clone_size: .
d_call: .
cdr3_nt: TGTGCCAGCAGCATCCATAATCAGCCCCAGCATTTT
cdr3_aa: CASSIHNQPQHF

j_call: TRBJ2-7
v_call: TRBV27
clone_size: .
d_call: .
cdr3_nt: TGTGCCAGCAGCCCTTTGGGTAGAGGGTCCTACGAGCAGTACTTC
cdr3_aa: CASSPLGRGSYEQYF

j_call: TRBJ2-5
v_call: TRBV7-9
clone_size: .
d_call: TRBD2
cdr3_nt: TGTGCCAGCAGCTTACTAGCGGGAGGGCCGACGGAGACCCAGTACTTC
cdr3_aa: CASSLLAGGPTETQYF

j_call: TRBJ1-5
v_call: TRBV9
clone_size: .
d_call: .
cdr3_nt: TGTGCCAGCAGCCGCGCAGGGGCCCACAATCAGCCCCAGCATTTT
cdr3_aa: CASSRAGAHNQPQHF

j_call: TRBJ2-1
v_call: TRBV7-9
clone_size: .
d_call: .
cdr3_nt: TGTGCCAGCAGCTCCGGGACAGAGCAGTTCTTC
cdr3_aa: CASSSGTEQFF

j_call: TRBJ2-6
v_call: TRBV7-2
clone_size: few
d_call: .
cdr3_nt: TGTGCCAGCAGCGCACAGAGCTCTGGGGCCAACGTCCTGACTTTC
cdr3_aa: CASSAQSSGANVLTF

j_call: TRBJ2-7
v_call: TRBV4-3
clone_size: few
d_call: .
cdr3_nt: TGCGCCAGCAGCCAGGCCACAGTAACCTACGAGCAGTACTTC
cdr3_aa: CASSQATVTYEQYF

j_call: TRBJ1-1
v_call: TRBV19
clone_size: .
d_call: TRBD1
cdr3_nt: TGTGCCAGTAATGTCAGGGGGACAGATGAAGCTTTCTTT
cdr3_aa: CASNVRGTDEAFF

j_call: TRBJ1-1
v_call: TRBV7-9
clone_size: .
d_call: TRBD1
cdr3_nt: TGTGCCAGCAGCCAGACAGGGACCAACACTGAAGCTTTCTTT
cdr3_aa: CASSQTGTNTEAFF

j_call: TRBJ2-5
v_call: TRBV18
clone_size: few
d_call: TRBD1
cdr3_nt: TGTGCCAGCTCACCGGACAGGGTACGAGAGACCCAGTACTTC
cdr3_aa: CASSPDRVRETQYF

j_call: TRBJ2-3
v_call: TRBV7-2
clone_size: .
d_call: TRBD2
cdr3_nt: TGTGCCAGCAGCTTAGGGAGGGTTAGCGGGAGTTGGGATACGCAGTATTTT
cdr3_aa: CASSLGRVSGSWDTQYF

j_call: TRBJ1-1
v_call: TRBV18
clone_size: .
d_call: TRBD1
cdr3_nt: TGTGCCAGCTCGACAGGGGGTGAGAACACTGAAGCTTTCTTT
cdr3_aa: CASSTGGENTEAFF

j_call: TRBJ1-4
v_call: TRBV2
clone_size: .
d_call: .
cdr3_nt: TGTGCCAGCAGGCGTCAGGGGATTGGCGAAAAACTGTTTTTT
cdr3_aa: CASRRQGIGEKLFF

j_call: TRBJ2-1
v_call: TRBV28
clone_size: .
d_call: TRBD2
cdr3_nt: TGTGCAACCACCGGGACTAGCGGGGGGAGCTCCTACAATGAGCAGTTCTTC
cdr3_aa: CATTGTSGGSSYNEQFF

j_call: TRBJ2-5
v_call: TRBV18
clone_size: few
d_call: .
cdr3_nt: TGTGCCAGCTCACTTCCGAGCGTGCCCCAAGAGACCCAGTACTTC
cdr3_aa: CASSLPSVPQETQYF

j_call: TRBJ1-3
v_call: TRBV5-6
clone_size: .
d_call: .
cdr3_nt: TGTGCCAGCAGCTTGGGGCCGCGGATCGGTACTGGAAACACCATATATTTT
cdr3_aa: CASSLGPRIGTGNTIYF

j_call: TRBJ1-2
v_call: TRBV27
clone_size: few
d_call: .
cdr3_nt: TGTGCCAGCAGCCGCGCAGGGAACTATGGCTACACCTTC
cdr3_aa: CASSRAGNYGYTF

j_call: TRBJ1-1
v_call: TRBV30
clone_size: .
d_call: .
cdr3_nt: TGTGCCTGGATGGGGCAGGGGCGGAGGACTGAAGCTTTCTTT
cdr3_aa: CAWMGQGRRTEAFF

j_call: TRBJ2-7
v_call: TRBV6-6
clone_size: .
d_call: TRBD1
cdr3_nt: TGTGCCAGCAGTGGGGGACAGGGGGGCGAGCAGTACTTC
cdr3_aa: CASSGGQGGEQYF

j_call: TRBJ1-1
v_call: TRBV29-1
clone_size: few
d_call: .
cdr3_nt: TGCAGCGTTGTCGGGGTAACGTACACTGAAGCTTTCTTT
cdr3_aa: CSVVGVTYTEAFF

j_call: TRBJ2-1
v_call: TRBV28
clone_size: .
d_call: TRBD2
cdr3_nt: TGTGCCAGCAGTTTCCGACTAGCGTCGGGCAATGAGCAGTTCTTC
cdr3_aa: CASSFRLASGNEQFF

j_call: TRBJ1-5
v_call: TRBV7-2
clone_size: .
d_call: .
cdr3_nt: TGTGCCAGCAGCTTATCAGGCAATCAGCCCCAGCATTTT
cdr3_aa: CASSLSGNQPQHF

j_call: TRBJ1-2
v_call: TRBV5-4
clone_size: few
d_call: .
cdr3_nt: TGTGCCAGCAGCTTGGACAGGACAGTCTATGGCTACACCTTC
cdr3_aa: CASSLDRTVYGYTF

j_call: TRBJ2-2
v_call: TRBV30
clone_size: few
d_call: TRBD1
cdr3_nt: TGTGCCTGGAATAACAGGGGGACCGGGGAGCTGTTTTTT
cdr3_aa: CAWNNRGTGELFF

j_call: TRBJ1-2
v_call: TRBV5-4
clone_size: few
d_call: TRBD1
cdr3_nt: TGTGCCAGCAGCTTGGGGTCTAGATGGGACAGGGGGCACGGCTACACCTTC
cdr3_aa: CASSLGSRWDRGHGYTF

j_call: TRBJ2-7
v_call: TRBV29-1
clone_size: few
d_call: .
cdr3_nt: TGCAGCGTTGCGACAGTTCTCTCCTACGAGCAGTACTTC
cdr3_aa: CSVATVLSYEQYF

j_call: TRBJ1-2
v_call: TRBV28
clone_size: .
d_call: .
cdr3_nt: TGTGCCAGCAGTCCGACAGGACTGGCTGGCTACACCTTC
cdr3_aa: CASSPTGLAGYTF

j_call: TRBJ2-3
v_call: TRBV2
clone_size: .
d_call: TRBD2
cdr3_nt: TGTGCCAGCAGTCCCGGGACTAGCGGGAACACAGATACGCAGTATTTT
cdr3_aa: CASSPGTSGNTDTQYF

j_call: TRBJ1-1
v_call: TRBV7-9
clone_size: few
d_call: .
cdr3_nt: TGTGCCAGCAGCTTAGCCGAGGAAGCTTTCTTT
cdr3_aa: CASSLAEEAFF